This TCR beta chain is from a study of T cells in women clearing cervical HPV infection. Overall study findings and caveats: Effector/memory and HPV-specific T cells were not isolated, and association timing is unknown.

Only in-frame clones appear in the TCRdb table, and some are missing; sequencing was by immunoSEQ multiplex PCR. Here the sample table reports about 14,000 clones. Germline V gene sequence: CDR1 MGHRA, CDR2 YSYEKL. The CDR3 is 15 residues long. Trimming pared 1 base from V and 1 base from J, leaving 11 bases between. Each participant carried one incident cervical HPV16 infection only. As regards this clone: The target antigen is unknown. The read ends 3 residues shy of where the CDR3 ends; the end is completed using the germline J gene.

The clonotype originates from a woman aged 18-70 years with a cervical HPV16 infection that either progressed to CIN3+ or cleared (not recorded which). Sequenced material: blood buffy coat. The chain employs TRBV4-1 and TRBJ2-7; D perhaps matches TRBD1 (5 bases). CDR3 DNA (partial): TGCGCCAGCAGCCAAGCTCGCTACAGGTCCTACGAG. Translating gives CASSQARYRSYE. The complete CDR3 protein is CASSQARYRSYEQYF.